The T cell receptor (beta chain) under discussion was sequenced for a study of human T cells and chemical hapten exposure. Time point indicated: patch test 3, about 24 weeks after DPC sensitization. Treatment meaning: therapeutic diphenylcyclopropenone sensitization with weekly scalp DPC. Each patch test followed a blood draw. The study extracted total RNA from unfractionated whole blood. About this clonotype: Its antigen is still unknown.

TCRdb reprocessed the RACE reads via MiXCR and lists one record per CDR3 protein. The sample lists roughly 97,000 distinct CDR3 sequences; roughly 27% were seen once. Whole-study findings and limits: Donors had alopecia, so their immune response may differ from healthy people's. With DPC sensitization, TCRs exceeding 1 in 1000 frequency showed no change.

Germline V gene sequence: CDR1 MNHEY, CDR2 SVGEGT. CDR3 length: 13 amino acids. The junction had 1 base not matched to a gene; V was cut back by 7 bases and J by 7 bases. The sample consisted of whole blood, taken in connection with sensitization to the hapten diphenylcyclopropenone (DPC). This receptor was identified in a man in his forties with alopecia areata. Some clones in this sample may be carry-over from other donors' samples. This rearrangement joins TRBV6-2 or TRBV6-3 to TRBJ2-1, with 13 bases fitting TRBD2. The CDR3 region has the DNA TGTGCCAGCAAGACTAGCGGGAGGAATGAGCAGTTCTTC. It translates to CASKTSGRNEQFF.